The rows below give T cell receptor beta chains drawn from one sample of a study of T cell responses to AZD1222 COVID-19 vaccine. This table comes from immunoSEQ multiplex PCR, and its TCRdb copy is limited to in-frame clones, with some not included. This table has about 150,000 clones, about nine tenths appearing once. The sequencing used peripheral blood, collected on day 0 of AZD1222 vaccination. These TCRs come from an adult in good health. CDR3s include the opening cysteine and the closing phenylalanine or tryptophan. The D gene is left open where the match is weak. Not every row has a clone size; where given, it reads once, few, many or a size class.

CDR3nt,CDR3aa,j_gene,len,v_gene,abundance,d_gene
TGTGCCAGCACCCCGAGTCCCCAAGAGACCCAGTACTTC,CASTPSPQETQYF,TRBJ2-5,13,TRBV3-1/TRBV3-2,-,-
TGTGCCAGCACCCGGGACAGGGGTATCCACGAGCAGTACTTC,CASTRDRGIHEQYF,TRBJ2-7,14,TRBV13,-,TRBD1
TGTGCCAGCAGTTTACGACTAGCGGGGCTGCCCTACAATGAGCAGTTCTTC,CASSLRLAGLPYNEQFF,TRBJ2-1,17,TRBV27,-,TRBD2
TGCGCCAGCAGCTTGGGGGGGTCGACCTATAATTCACCCCTCCACTTT,CASSLGGSTYNSPLHF,TRBJ1-6,16,TRBV5-1,-,-
TGTGCCAGCAGCGTGGGCCTTAACTCGGAGACCCAGTACTTC,CASSVGLNSETQYF,TRBJ2-5,14,TRBV5-6,-,-
TGTGCCAGCTCACCACCGGGACAGGGTGAGCATGGCTACACCTTC,CASSPPGQGEHGYTF,TRBJ1-2,15,TRBV18,-,TRBD1
TGTGCCAGCAGCCATGCATCCCTGAACACTGAAGCTTTCTTT,CASSHASLNTEAFF,TRBJ1-1,14,TRBV11-2,-,-
TGTGCCAGTAGTCAGGGCGACTATGGCTACACCTTC,CASSQGDYGYTF,TRBJ1-2,12,TRBV19,-,-
TGTGCCAGTAGTATAAGGGACCATAATCAGCCCCAGCATTTT,CASSIRDHNQPQHF,TRBJ1-5,14,TRBV19,-,-
TGCGCCAGCAGCCCCGGACAGGGAATGGGGGAAAAACTGTTTTTT,CASSPGQGMGEKLFF,TRBJ1-4,15,TRBV5-1,-,TRBD1
TGTGCCAGCAGCCCCCCCCTCTACGAGCAGTACTTC,CASSPPLYEQYF,TRBJ2-7,12,TRBV28,-,-
TGTGCCATCACCAGCACAGGCCGTGGCTACACCTTC,CAITSTGRGYTF,TRBJ1-2,12,TRBV10-3,-,-
TGTGCCAGCAGTTTATGGAAGACAGCCTATCAGCCCCAGCATTTT,CASSLWKTAYQPQHF,TRBJ1-5,15,TRBV28,-,-
TGTGCCAGCAGCTCCGGACTAGCGAACACCGGGGAGCTGTTTTTT,CASSSGLANTGELFF,TRBJ2-2,15,TRBV7-3,once,TRBD2
TGTGCCAGCAGTGATCTGGGCGACGTGGTCGAGCAGTACTTC,CASSDLGDVVEQYF,TRBJ2-7,14,TRBV25-1,-,-
TGTGCCAGCTCCGGCGGACAGGGGAATTCACCCCTCCACTTT,CASSGGQGNSPLHF,TRBJ1-6,14,TRBV18,-,TRBD1
TGTGCCGTCCGGGACAGGGAGGATCAGCCCCAGCATTTT,CAVRDREDQPQHF,TRBJ1-5,13,TRBV10-3,-,TRBD1
TGTGCCAGCAGCCATAATAGCAATTCACCCCTCCACTTT,CASSHNSNSPLHF,TRBJ1-6,13,TRBV3-1/TRBV3-2,-,-
TGTGCAAGTCGCTTAGCCACGTCTGCCGCCCAGTATGGCTACACCTTC,CASRLATSAAQYGYTF,TRBJ1-2,16,TRBV12-2,-,-
TGCGCCAGCAGCTCCCAGGGAGCGATGAACTATGGCTACACCTTC,CASSSQGAMNYGYTF,TRBJ1-2,15,TRBV5-1,-,-
TGTGCCAGCAGGTCCTCGTGGGGTGAGCAGTTCTTC,CASRSSWGEQFF,TRBJ2-1,12,TRBV13,-,-
TGTGCCACCGGAGGGGACAGGGGCTCTGGGGCCAACGTCCTGACTTTC,CATGGDRGSGANVLTF,TRBJ2-6,16,TRBV15,-,TRBD1
TGTGCCAGCAGCAGAAGAGAGGAGGGGCAAGAGACCCAGTACTTC,CASSRREEGQETQYF,TRBJ2-5,15,TRBV7-9,-,-
TGCGCCAGCAGCCCCGGACGGTGGGAGCGGCCCTACAATGAGCAGTTCTTC,CASSPGRWERPYNEQFF,TRBJ2-1,17,TRBV4-1,-,-
TGCGCCAGCAGCCAAGCCCTAGCCCGGAGCGGTGAGCAGTTCTTC,CASSQALARSGEQFF,TRBJ2-1,15,TRBV4-1,-,-
TGTGCCATCAGTGAACCGGGACTAGCGGGGGTCAACGAGCAGTACTTC,CAISEPGLAGVNEQYF,TRBJ2-7,16,TRBV10-3,-,TRBD2
TGTGCCACCAGACAGGGGAGCTCCTATAATTCACCCCTCCACTTT,CATRQGSSYNSPLHF,TRBJ1-6,15,TRBV15,-,TRBD1
TGTGCCAGCAGCTTAACGGGGGTAAACTATAATTCACCCCTCCACTTT,CASSLTGVNYNSPLHF,TRBJ1-6,16,TRBV7-2,-,-
TGTGCCAGCAGTGATGGCGGGCAGTTCTTC,CASSDGGQFF,TRBJ2-1,10,TRBV6-1,-,-
TGTGCCAGCAGTCTATCAGGGGGCAGACAGCCCCAGCATTTT,CASSLSGGRQPQHF,TRBJ1-5,14,TRBV6-5,once,TRBD1
TGTGCCACCAGTGATTGGGGGACAGGGGATTATACGCAGTATTTT,CATSDWGTGDYTQYF,TRBJ2-3,15,TRBV24-1,-,TRBD1
TGTGCCGGGCGGGACAGGCGGACTGAAAAACTGTTTTTT,CAGRDRRTEKLFF,TRBJ1-4,13,TRBV30,few,TRBD1
TGTGCCAGTCCAGGGCGGATCAGGGAAACTAATGAAAAACTGTTTTTT,CASPGRIRETNEKLFF,TRBJ1-4,16,TRBV3-1/TRBV3-2,once,-
TGTGCCAGCAGTGAAGGGAGTCCCATGGAGCAGTACTTC,CASSEGSPMEQYF,TRBJ2-7,13,TRBV2,-,-
TGTGCCAGTAATGGCGGGGGGGCGGGAGATACGCAGTATTTT,CASNGGGAGDTQYF,TRBJ2-3,14,TRBV19,-,TRBD2
TGTGCCAGTACCCTCTCGCGGAGTGGCTACACCTTC,CASTLSRSGYTF,TRBJ1-2,12,TRBV19,-,-
TGTGCCAGCAGCTACAACCTCGGGGGAAATGAAGCTTTCTTT,CASSYNLGGNEAFF,TRBJ1-1,14,TRBV27,-,-
TGTGCCAGCAGTCGCGTCGGGGTTTTAAAGAATGAGCAGTTCTTC,CASSRVGVLKNEQFF,TRBJ2-1,15,TRBV14,-,-
TGTGCCAGCAGCCCACGACAGGGGATCTATGGCTACACCTTC,CASSPRQGIYGYTF,TRBJ1-2,14,TRBV5-8,-,TRBD1
TGTGCCAGCAGCCCCGGACGGGACGGGGAGCAGTACTTC,CASSPGRDGEQYF,TRBJ2-7,13,TRBV4-2,-,-
TGTGCCAGCAGCTCATCAGGGGTTGGAAACACCATATATTTT,CASSSSGVGNTIYF,TRBJ1-3,14,TRBV7-2,-,-
TGCGCCAGCAGCCAAGATTTGACGGTAGGAAACACCATATATTTT,CASSQDLTVGNTIYF,TRBJ1-3,15,TRBV4-1,-,-
TGTGCCAGCAGTTACCTCCTTAGCGGGAGGGGCAATGAGCAGTTCTTC,CASSYLLSGRGNEQFF,TRBJ2-1,16,TRBV6-6,-,TRBD2
TGTGCCAGTAGTACCGACAGCAACTATGGCTACACCTTC,CASSTDSNYGYTF,TRBJ1-2,13,TRBV19,-,-
TGTGCCAGTAAAGGGAGGGTTTGGGAGCAGTTCTTC,CASKGRVWEQFF,TRBJ2-1,12,TRBV19,-,TRBD2
TGTGCCAGCAGTTACTCATTAGCGGGGGGGGAGAATGAGCAGTTCTTC,CASSYSLAGGENEQFF,TRBJ2-1,16,TRBV6-5,-,TRBD2
TGTGCCAGCAGTTCTCAAGGGGGGGTGAGCAATCAGCCCCAGCATTTT,CASSSQGGVSNQPQHF,TRBJ1-5,16,TRBV6-6,-,-
TGTGCCAGCAGCTTGGGGGGGGCTAGCGGGAGCATTTATGAGCAGTTCTTC,CASSLGGASGSIYEQFF,TRBJ2-1,17,TRBV5-4,-,TRBD2
TGCGCCAGCAGCCTGGGGCTAGCGGGGGCCGGTGAGCAGTTCTTC,CASSLGLAGAGEQFF,TRBJ2-1,15,TRBV5-1,-,TRBD2
TGTGCCAGCAGTATCAGTAGTTTTCGGGAGACCCAGTACTTC,CASSISSFRETQYF,TRBJ2-5,14,TRBV2,-,-
TGTGCCAGCAGTGAAGCGGGGGGGCCCTACGAGCAGTACTTC,CASSEAGGPYEQYF,TRBJ2-7,14,TRBV6-1,-,-
TGTGCCTGGAAGTTACTTCAGGGGGGCTACAATGAGCAGTTCTTC,CAWKLLQGGYNEQFF,TRBJ2-1,15,TRBV30,-,-
TGTGCCAGCAGCTTACCCCCTCGGGCTAGCGGATACCAAGAGACCCAGTACTTC,CASSLPPRASGYQETQYF,TRBJ2-5,18,TRBV7-2,-,TRBD2
TGTGCCAGTACGGCCCAGGCCGGGGAGCTGTTTTTT,CASTAQAGELFF,TRBJ2-2,12,TRBV19,-,-
TGTGCCAGCAGCCCCGCCTCAGAGAACACTGAAGCTTTCTTT,CASSPASENTEAFF,TRBJ1-1,14,TRBV6-5,-,-
TGCGCCAGCAGCCCCAGTTCCGGGACGGCCACTGAAGCTTTCTTT,CASSPSSGTATEAFF,TRBJ1-1,15,TRBV5-1,once,-
TGTGCCAGCAGGAGGGGACAGGGGAACACTGAAGCTTTCTTT,CASRRGQGNTEAFF,TRBJ1-1,14,TRBV6-5,once,TRBD1